A selection of T cell receptor beta chains follows, all from one sample in a study of blood T cell repertoires in COVID-19. Clones were sequenced by immunoSEQ multiplex PCR, and TCRdb holds only the in-frame ones, with some missing. The data contain about 70,000 clones, roughly 90% of them seen just once; the ten biggest clones take up under 1.5%. Sequenced sample: peripheral blood. The receptors were gathered from a man between 45 and 60 years old with acute or convalescent COVID-19. The CDR3 runs from the conserved cysteine through the conserved F or W.

V	length	J	CDR3
TRBV28	14	TRBJ2-2	CASSSGLGRGELFF
TRBV29-1	12	TRBJ1-2	CRGGASRNGYTF
TRBV4-1	17	TRBJ1-1	CASSQARPQGVRTEAFF
TRBV2	16	TRBJ2-3	CASSFLAGGPTDTQYF
TRBV18	14	TRBJ2-5	CASSPPTGEETQYF
TRBV18	14	TRBJ1-2	CASSPGQGIIGYTF
TRBV21-1	11	TRBJ1-2	CASRQGYGYTF
TRBV28	15	TRBJ1-5	CASRGQGHSNQPQHF
TRBV19	15	TRBJ2-1	CASSSLGLAGNEQFF
TRBV5-6	14	TRBJ2-7	CASSFGQFSYEQYF
TRBV18	16	TRBJ2-5	CASSPPSGRPQETQYF
TRBV7-9	13	TRBJ2-5	CASSLGSQETQYF
TRBV6-5	15	TRBJ2-3	CASSYSGQNTDTQYF
TRBV7-2	14	TRBJ2-2	CASSLGRTAGELFF
TRBV9	14	TRBJ1-6	CASSVERTGRPLHF
TRBV7-2	16	TRBJ2-3	CASSFGVIRATDTQYF
TRBV30	15	TRBJ2-6	CAWSETGAGANVLTF
TRBV5-1	17	TRBJ2-1	CASSSGLAGVSYNEQFF
TRBV7-2	19	TRBJ2-1	CASSLARTSGGAHYNEQFF
TRBV11-2	14	TRBJ1-2	CASGGLTGTYGYTF
TRBV7-2	13	TRBJ2-1	CASRRPGVDEQFF
TRBV6-5	16	TRBJ1-3	CASSYGRGGSGNTIYF
TRBV30	12	TRBJ2-3	CAWETGVDTQYF
TRBV6-6	13	TRBJ1-2	CASSYRQAYGYTF
TRBV12-3/TRBV12-4	12	TRBJ2-3	CASTGGTDTQYF
TRBV18	17	TRBJ1-5	CASSTTPDRDINQPQHF
TRBV19	17	TRBJ1-1	CASHPLLQGAGNTEAFF
TRBV7-9	15	TRBJ2-7	CASSLGGGILGEQYF
TRBV27	17	TRBJ2-3	CASSPPNWVGEPDTQYF
TRBV10-3	15	TRBJ2-2	CAIRDTGPNTGELFF
TRBV28	15	TRBJ2-5	CASSRWTGGEETQYF
TRBV27	13	TRBJ1-2	CASSSRIRGSYTF
TRBV7-8	14	TRBJ1-1	CASSFLLKNTEAFF
TRBV9	14	TRBJ1-3	CASSVAAQGNTIYF
TRBV7-6	16	TRBJ1-4	CASSLAGQASFEKLFF
TRBV6-2/TRBV6-3	15	TRBJ1-1	CASSYESAGNTEAFF
TRBV10-3	13	TRBJ2-1	CARMGSSYNEQFF
TRBV28	14	TRBJ1-2	CASSSQGENYGYTF
TRBV7-8	18	TRBJ2-7	CASSSLGLAGAGLWEQYF
TRBV5-8	17	TRBJ1-2	CASSLAGQGDPNYGYTF
TRBV3-1/TRBV3-2	15	TRBJ2-2	CASSRGQGDTGELFF
TRBV11-2	14	TRBJ1-2	CASSLGGQMGRYTF